Listed below are T cell receptor beta chains from one sample, sequenced in a study of radiotherapy plus CTLA-4 blockade in lung cancer. Sequencing was performed with immunoSEQ multiplex PCR; in TCRdb, only in-frame clones are kept and a portion is missing. The sample gives tens of thousands of clones, approximately 77% of which show up once; approximately 2.5% is in the top ten. The sequences come from peripheral blood, collected from a patient treated with radiotherapy plus ipilimumab. These receptors were taken from a human donor with non-small cell lung cancer whose response to radiotherapy plus ipilimumab could not be evaluated. CDR3s include the opening cysteine and the closing phenylalanine or tryptophan. D genes are given only for firm matches. Clone size appears in some rows only: once, few, many, or a class for an expanded clone.

V: TRBV7-2
size: -
D: -
J: TRBJ2-7
DNA: TGTGCCAGCAGCATGTGGGGGCACCCTCGCGAGCAGTACTTC
CDR3: CASSMWGHPREQYF

V: TRBV5-5
size: -
D: TRBD1
J: TRBJ1-5
DNA: TGTGCCAGCAGCTTGGCTTTTCTAGGACAGGGTCAGCCCCAGCATTTT
CDR3: CASSLAFLGQGQPQHF

V: TRBV28
size: once
D: -
J: TRBJ2-5
DNA: TGTGCCAGCAGCCGGGAGATCGGTTACCAAGAGACCCAGTACTTC
CDR3: CASSREIGYQETQYF

V: TRBV10-1
size: few
D: TRBD1
J: TRBJ1-1
DNA: TGCGCCAGGCATCGGACAGGGCCTGAAGCTTTCTTT
CDR3: CARHRTGPEAFF

V: TRBV28
size: -
D: -
J: TRBJ2-5
DNA: TGTGCGCTTGGGGAGATCCAGTACTTC
CDR3: CALGEIQYF

V: TRBV7-3
size: -
D: TRBD2
J: TRBJ2-7
DNA: TGTGCCAGCAGCCCCCGGGGGGGAGGAGGGTCCTACGAGCAGTACTTC
CDR3: CASSPRGGGGSYEQYF

V: TRBV7-8
size: -
D: TRBD2
J: TRBJ2-7
DNA: TGTGCCAGCAGCTCCAGTAGCGGGAGTAAGCACGAGCAGTACTTC
CDR3: CASSSSSGSKHEQYF

V: TRBV2
size: -
D: -
J: TRBJ2-2
DNA: TGTGCCAACAAGCCACGCGGAGAGAACACCGGGGAGCTGTTTTTT
CDR3: CANKPRGENTGELFF

V: TRBV5-5
size: -
D: TRBD1
J: TRBJ2-7
DNA: TGTGCCAGCAGCATCCGGGACAGGGTTTTGAAGTACTTC
CDR3: CASSIRDRVLKYF

V: TRBV7-6
size: -
D: -
J: TRBJ1-1
DNA: TGTGCCAGCAGCTCCGGGGTGGGCACTGAAGCTTTCTTT
CDR3: CASSSGVGTEAFF